This T cell receptor beta chain stems from a study of T-cell memory formation after mild COVID-19. Study-wide context: Each donor largely had its own TCR clusters. Findings and caveats of the study: From day 15 to 85, contracting clones were balanced between CD4 and CD8, whereas later expanders leaned toward CD4+. Clones that contracted clustered mainly in CM and EM if CD4+ and in EMRA if CD8+.

Researchers used 5'RACE with constant-segment primers to make TCR alpha and TCR beta cDNA libraries that carry sample barcodes and UMIs. TCRdb analysed the 5' RACE reads with MiXCR anew, one entry per CDR3 protein. The sample contains hundreds of thousands of distinct CDR3 sequences, around 24% of which appear only once. Comments on this clonotype: Its antigen is not known.

CDR3 size: 14 residues. The V end lost 1 base, the J end lost 5 bases, and 11 bases lay between the germline ends. From germline, CDR1 is SEHNR and CDR2 FQNEAQ (reference sequence). The J gene is TRBJ1-1, the V gene TRBV7-9; a weak D match, TRBD1 (5 bases). The sample consisted of PBMCs or a T cell subset sorted from them (not recorded which). The clonotype comes from an adult woman who had mild COVID-19 (a few samples of this study predate the infection). Cell type and time point are not known. CDR3 sequence (DNA): TGTGCCAGCAGCTTAGTAGGGGATGTTACTGAAGCTTTCTTT. Its translation is CASSLVGDVTEAFF.